These T cell receptor beta chains were read from a single sample in a study of blood T cell repertoires in COVID-19. The data were produced by immunoSEQ multiplex PCR, yet TCRdb's version contains in-frame clones alone and is incomplete. The sample gives around 200,000 clones, less than 80% of which show up once; 13% is in the top ten. Sequencing input: peripheral blood. These receptors originate from a man aged 45-65 years who had recovered from COVID-19. The CDR3 runs from the conserved cysteine through the conserved F or W. Fields, in order: clone size, V gene, J gene, D gene, CDR3 DNA, CDR3 protein. D genes are given only for firm matches. Expanded clones get a size class; other rows say once, few or many, or leave the size out.

abundance: -
v_gene: TRBV30
j_gene: TRBJ2-5
d_gene: TRBD1
CDR3nt: TGTGCCGGCTACAACACGGGACAGGGGGCAGGACAGGTACAAGAGACCCAGTACTTC
CDR3aa: CAGYNTGQGAGQVQETQYF

abundance: few
v_gene: TRBV19
j_gene: TRBJ1-5
d_gene: TRBD1
CDR3nt: TGTGCCAGTAGTATAATGGACCTCGGGACAGGCAGCAATCAGCCCCAGCATTTT
CDR3aa: CASSIMDLGTGSNQPQHF

abundance: -
v_gene: TRBV2
j_gene: TRBJ2-3
d_gene: -
CDR3nt: TGTGCCAGCCCTGGGCTAGCGACTAGCACAGATACGCAGTATTTT
CDR3aa: CASPGLATSTDTQYF

abundance: -
v_gene: TRBV18
j_gene: TRBJ2-4
d_gene: TRBD2
CDR3nt: TGTGCCAGCTCACCACAATCGCGGGAGGGCCAGCTAAACATTCAGTACTTC
CDR3aa: CASSPQSREGQLNIQYF

abundance: few
v_gene: TRBV29-1
j_gene: TRBJ1-3
d_gene: -
CDR3nt: TGCAGCGTTGAATGGACACACTCTGGAAACACCATATATTTT
CDR3aa: CSVEWTHSGNTIYF

abundance: -
v_gene: TRBV10-3
j_gene: TRBJ1-4
d_gene: TRBD1
CDR3nt: TGTGCCATCAGTGACTCCCTCGAGGGACAGGGTGGCGAAAAACTGTTTTTT
CDR3aa: CAISDSLEGQGGEKLFF

abundance: -
v_gene: TRBV27
j_gene: TRBJ2-3
d_gene: -
CDR3nt: TGTGCCAGCAGTTTCCTAGGTCTGGGTGCTGATACGCAGTATTTT
CDR3aa: CASSFLGLGADTQYF

abundance: -
v_gene: TRBV9
j_gene: TRBJ2-2
d_gene: TRBD1
CDR3nt: TGTGCCAGCAGCGTAAATACAGGGGGCGTCGGGGAGCTGTTTTTT
CDR3aa: CASSVNTGGVGELFF

abundance: -
v_gene: TRBV19
j_gene: TRBJ2-3
d_gene: -
CDR3nt: TGTGCCAGTAAGGTACAGGGCACAGATACGCAGTATTTT
CDR3aa: CASKVQGTDTQYF

abundance: -
v_gene: TRBV7-9
j_gene: TRBJ1-6
d_gene: -
CDR3nt: TGTGCCAGCAGCTTCATCTCAAACAGGGAATTAGGCTCACCCCTCCACTTT
CDR3aa: CASSFISNRELGSPLHF

abundance: few
v_gene: TRBV30
j_gene: TRBJ2-5
d_gene: TRBD2
CDR3nt: TGTGCCTGGAGTGAGGGTTTAGCGGGGAGATTGGAGACCCAGTACTTC
CDR3aa: CAWSEGLAGRLETQYF

abundance: -
v_gene: TRBV28
j_gene: TRBJ2-3
d_gene: -
CDR3nt: TGTGCCAGCAGTTTGGGCCAACCTCCGGATACGCAGTATTTT
CDR3aa: CASSLGQPPDTQYF

abundance: -
v_gene: TRBV29-1
j_gene: TRBJ2-1
d_gene: TRBD2
CDR3nt: TGCAGCGCTTTGAGACGGGGGGAGATCAATGAGCAGTTCTTC
CDR3aa: CSALRRGEINEQFF

abundance: -
v_gene: TRBV15
j_gene: TRBJ2-7
d_gene: -
CDR3nt: TGTGCCACCAGCAGAGACAGGGGCGAGCAGTACTTC
CDR3aa: CATSRDRGEQYF

abundance: -
v_gene: TRBV7-8
j_gene: TRBJ1-5
d_gene: TRBD1
CDR3nt: TGTGCCAGCAGCTTAATCGGAGGAGGGGGCTCGGGGCAGCCCCAGCATTTT
CDR3aa: CASSLIGGGGSGQPQHF

abundance: -
v_gene: TRBV7-9
j_gene: TRBJ1-5
d_gene: -
CDR3nt: TGTGCCAGCAGCCTAGAGACACAGCCCCAGCATTTT
CDR3aa: CASSLETQPQHF

abundance: few
v_gene: TRBV19
j_gene: TRBJ2-6
d_gene: TRBD2
CDR3nt: TGTGCCAGTAGTCGGGGACTAGCGGTTTTTTCTGGGGCCAACGTCCTGACTTTC
CDR3aa: CASSRGLAVFSGANVLTF

abundance: -
v_gene: TRBV6-5
j_gene: TRBJ1-1
d_gene: -
CDR3nt: TGTGCCAGCACTAGGATAGAGAACACTGAAGCTTTCTTT
CDR3aa: CASTRIENTEAFF

abundance: -
v_gene: TRBV19
j_gene: TRBJ1-1
d_gene: TRBD1
CDR3nt: TGTGCCAGTAGTCGCAGTGCATCACAGGGGGGAACTGAAGCTTTCTTT
CDR3aa: CASSRSASQGGTEAFF

abundance: -
v_gene: TRBV28
j_gene: TRBJ1-1
d_gene: TRBD1
CDR3nt: TGTGCCAGCAGTTTAACCACAGGGGCCCCGACCCAGCACGCGGACTTT
CDR3aa: CASSLTTGAPTQHADF

abundance: -
v_gene: TRBV28
j_gene: TRBJ2-7
d_gene: TRBD1
CDR3nt: TGTGCCAGCCACAGGGGTGGAGCCTACGAGCAGTACTTC
CDR3aa: CASHRGGAYEQYF

abundance: -
v_gene: TRBV18
j_gene: TRBJ2-4
d_gene: -
CDR3nt: TGTGCCAGCTCGTCCACGGGGGAAGGCATTCAGTACTTC
CDR3aa: CASSSTGEGIQYF

abundance: -
v_gene: TRBV29-1
j_gene: TRBJ2-7
d_gene: TRBD1
CDR3nt: TGCAGCGTTTCTGACAGGGTCTACGAGCAGTACTTC
CDR3aa: CSVSDRVYEQYF

abundance: -
v_gene: TRBV12-5
j_gene: TRBJ2-7
d_gene: TRBD1
CDR3nt: TGTGCTAGTGGTCATCGGGACAGCTCTTACGAGCAGTACTTC
CDR3aa: CASGHRDSSYEQYF

abundance: -
v_gene: TRBV2
j_gene: TRBJ2-2
d_gene: -
CDR3nt: TGTGCCAGCAGTGCCGACAGCAACACCGGGGAGCTGTTTTTT
CDR3aa: CASSADSNTGELFF

abundance: -
v_gene: TRBV15
j_gene: TRBJ2-5
d_gene: TRBD1
CDR3nt: TGTGCCACCAGCAGAGATGGGACAGGACTTCAAGAGACCCAGTACTTC
CDR3aa: CATSRDGTGLQETQYF

abundance: many
v_gene: TRBV4-3
j_gene: TRBJ1-5
d_gene: -
CDR3nt: TGCGCCAGCAGCCAAGATTTTGGCAGGGTAAGAAGTCAGCCCCAGCATTTT
CDR3aa: CASSQDFGRVRSQPQHF

abundance: -
v_gene: TRBV28
j_gene: TRBJ2-5
d_gene: TRBD1
CDR3nt: TGTGCCAGCAGCCAGAGGGGGCTAACTAGGGAGACCCAGTACTTC
CDR3aa: CASSQRGLTRETQYF

abundance: -
v_gene: TRBV29-1
j_gene: TRBJ2-5
d_gene: TRBD2
CDR3nt: TGCAGCGTTGGCGCTAGCGGGAACCGCTTAACCCAGTACTTC
CDR3aa: CSVGASGNRLTQYF

abundance: -
v_gene: TRBV4-3
j_gene: TRBJ2-7
d_gene: -
CDR3nt: TGCGCCAGCAGCCAAGGGCTAGTATCCTACGAGCAGTACTTC
CDR3aa: CASSQGLVSYEQYF

abundance: once
v_gene: TRBV5-1
j_gene: TRBJ2-5
d_gene: -
CDR3nt: TGCGCCAGCAGCTTGTCGGGGGATGAGGGGACCCAGTACTTC
CDR3aa: CASSLSGDEGTQYF

abundance: -
v_gene: TRBV28
j_gene: TRBJ1-1
d_gene: -
CDR3nt: TGTGCCAGCAGTTTAAGGGAGACTGAAGCTTTCTTT
CDR3aa: CASSLRETEAFF

abundance: -
v_gene: TRBV7-2
j_gene: TRBJ1-2
d_gene: -
CDR3nt: TGTGCCAGCAGCTTACGGGCTCCCTTGGCTGGGGGCGGTGGCTACACCTTC
CDR3aa: CASSLRAPLAGGGGYTF

abundance: -
v_gene: TRBV24-1
j_gene: TRBJ1-2
d_gene: TRBD1
CDR3nt: TGTGCCACCAGTGATCGTTCGGTGGGACAGGGCCGGCACTATGGCTACACCTTC
CDR3aa: CATSDRSVGQGRHYGYTF

abundance: few
v_gene: TRBV29-1
j_gene: TRBJ2-1
d_gene: -
CDR3nt: TGCAGCGTTGAAGATCCTACAGGGATGAATGAGCAGTTCTTC
CDR3aa: CSVEDPTGMNEQFF

abundance: -
v_gene: TRBV25-1
j_gene: TRBJ2-7
d_gene: TRBD1
CDR3nt: TGTGCCAGCAGTAAACCCGGGACAGGGTTAAACGAGCAGTACTTC
CDR3aa: CASSKPGTGLNEQYF

abundance: -
v_gene: TRBV4-3
j_gene: TRBJ2-7
d_gene: -
CDR3nt: TGCGCCAGCAGCCAAGATACTACGTCAAGCTCCTACGAGCAGTACTTC
CDR3aa: CASSQDTTSSSYEQYF

abundance: once
v_gene: TRBV4-1
j_gene: TRBJ2-3
d_gene: TRBD1
CDR3nt: TGCGCCAGCAGCCAAGGATCCGGGACAGGGGTGGATACGCAGTATTTT
CDR3aa: CASSQGSGTGVDTQYF

abundance: -
v_gene: TRBV5-6
j_gene: TRBJ2-3
d_gene: TRBD2
CDR3nt: TGTGCCAGCAGCTTTAGCGGGAGTACAGATACGCAGTATTTT
CDR3aa: CASSFSGSTDTQYF

abundance: -
v_gene: TRBV30
j_gene: TRBJ2-7
d_gene: -
CDR3nt: TGTGCCTGGGGATCGGGTTCCGAGCAGTACTTC
CDR3aa: CAWGSGSEQYF

abundance: -
v_gene: TRBV12-3/TRBV12-4
j_gene: TRBJ1-2
d_gene: -
CDR3nt: TGTGCCAGCAAGGGGGAGGGGTATGGCTACACCTTC
CDR3aa: CASKGEGYGYTF

abundance: -
v_gene: TRBV6-1
j_gene: TRBJ1-2
d_gene: TRBD1
CDR3nt: TGTGCCAGCAGTGAGGCTTTTGACAGGGGCGGCTACACCTTC
CDR3aa: CASSEAFDRGGYTF

abundance: -
v_gene: TRBV6-5
j_gene: TRBJ2-7
d_gene: -
CDR3nt: TGTGCCAGCAGTTCCTGGACTAACAACTACGAGCAGTACTTC
CDR3aa: CASSSWTNNYEQYF

abundance: -
v_gene: TRBV19
j_gene: TRBJ2-5
d_gene: TRBD2
CDR3nt: TGTGCCAGTAGTATAGGTGGAGCGGGAGCGCAAGAGACCCAGTACTTC
CDR3aa: CASSIGGAGAQETQYF

abundance: -
v_gene: TRBV7-3
j_gene: TRBJ2-7
d_gene: -
CDR3nt: TGTGCCAGCTCTACAGGACCGCTCGTCCGAGGGCAGTACTTC
CDR3aa: CASSTGPLVRGQYF

abundance: -
v_gene: TRBV18
j_gene: TRBJ1-1
d_gene: -
CDR3nt: TGTGCCAGCTCACCAATCTCAGGGCTCGAGGCTTTCTTT
CDR3aa: CASSPISGLEAFF

abundance: -
v_gene: TRBV24-1
j_gene: TRBJ2-2
d_gene: TRBD2
CDR3nt: TGTGCCACTGCTGAAGGCGGGAGGGCCGCAAACACCGGGGAGCTGTTTTTT
CDR3aa: CATAEGGRAANTGELFF

abundance: -
v_gene: TRBV19
j_gene: TRBJ2-5
d_gene: TRBD2
CDR3nt: TGTGCCAGTAGTATTATAGGACTAGCGGGAGAGACGAGAGAGACCCAGTACTTC
CDR3aa: CASSIIGLAGETRETQYF

abundance: -
v_gene: TRBV3-1/TRBV3-2
j_gene: TRBJ2-4
d_gene: -
CDR3nt: TGTGCCAGCAGCCAAGCCGGGACATTAGCCAAAAACATTCAGTACTTC
CDR3aa: CASSQAGTLAKNIQYF

abundance: -
v_gene: TRBV4-3
j_gene: TRBJ1-4
d_gene: -
CDR3nt: TGCGCCAGCAGCCAAGGGTTAACAGGGAGGGACCTCAAACTGTTTTTT
CDR3aa: CASSQGLTGRDLKLFF

abundance: few
v_gene: TRBV27
j_gene: TRBJ2-1
d_gene: TRBD2
CDR3nt: TGTGCCAGCAGTTTAAGGTGGACTAGCGGGAGGAGTACTCTCTCCTACAATGAGCAGTTCTTC
CDR3aa: CASSLRWTSGRSTLSYNEQFF

abundance: -
v_gene: TRBV5-1
j_gene: TRBJ1-4
d_gene: TRBD1
CDR3nt: TGCGCCAGCAGCTGGGGACAGGGGGCACTTGATGAAAAACTGTTTTTT
CDR3aa: CASSWGQGALDEKLFF

abundance: -
v_gene: TRBV4-1
j_gene: TRBJ1-4
d_gene: TRBD1
CDR3nt: TGCGCCAGCAGTCGAACATATGGACAGGGTGAAAAACTGTTTTTT
CDR3aa: CASSRTYGQGEKLFF

abundance: -
v_gene: TRBV19
j_gene: TRBJ1-4
d_gene: TRBD1
CDR3nt: TGTGCCAGCTCGCCGGGACAGTTTAATGAAAAACTGTTTTTT
CDR3aa: CASSPGQFNEKLFF

abundance: -
v_gene: TRBV5-1
j_gene: TRBJ2-7
d_gene: -
CDR3nt: TGCGCCAGCAGACCGGACACCAACACCTACGAGCAGTACTTC
CDR3aa: CASRPDTNTYEQYF

abundance: -
v_gene: TRBV7-2
j_gene: TRBJ2-7
d_gene: -
CDR3nt: TGTGCCAGCAGCTTAAGCCTAGCGAGGGCCTACGAGCAGTACTTC
CDR3aa: CASSLSLARAYEQYF

abundance: once
v_gene: TRBV6-5
j_gene: TRBJ2-7
d_gene: TRBD2
CDR3nt: TGTGCCAGCAGTTACGAGCGACCTAGCGGGTCCTACGAGCAGTACTTC
CDR3aa: CASSYERPSGSYEQYF